A selection of T cell receptor beta chains follows, all from one sample in a study of control samples from healthy donors and cancer patients. Method: immunoSEQ multiplex PCR; TCRdb's copy keeps in-frame clones and lacks some. The data hold 90,000 to 100,000 clones, with roughly 83% observed a single time. The sequencing sample was made of blood. The source is a woman in her twenties or thirties in good health. Each CDR3 is given with its conserved first and last residue. The D gene is left open where the match is weak. Where a row states a size, it is once, few, many or the class of an expanded clone; other rows omit it.

abundance	v_gene	j_gene	d_gene	CDR3nt	CDR3aa
-	TRBV9	TRBJ2-1	TRBD2	TGTGCCAGCAGCTCGAGACTAGCGGGGGCTTACAATGAGCAGTTCTTC	CASSSRLAGAYNEQFF
few	TRBV5-1	TRBJ1-2	-	TGCGCCAGCAGCTTCGGGACCGTCTACGGCTACACCTTC	CASSFGTVYGYTF
once	TRBV27	TRBJ2-3	-	TGTGCCAGCAGTTTACAAGGGCCCCGAGATACGCAGTATTTT	CASSLQGPRDTQYF
once	TRBV6-6	TRBJ2-1	-	TGTGCCAGCAGTTCGCAGGGAATAGGGTCCTACAATGAGCAGTTCTTC	CASSSQGIGSYNEQFF
-	TRBV21-1	TRBJ2-2	-	TGTGCCAGCAGCAAAGCGGGTGTAACCGGGGAGCTGTTTTTT	CASSKAGVTGELFF
-	TRBV28	TRBJ1-3	-	TGTGCCAGCAGTGCCCGGAGGGTTGGAAACACCATATATTTT	CASSARRVGNTIYF
-	TRBV5-8	TRBJ2-7	-	TGTGCCAGCAGCTGGGTCGCGCGGGCTGTCTACGAGCAGTACTTC	CASSWVARAVYEQYF
-	TRBV6-5	TRBJ2-2	TRBD1	TGTGCCAGCAGAATAGGACAGGCCACCGGGGAGCTGTTTTTT	CASRIGQATGELFF
-	TRBV10-3	TRBJ1-1	-	TGTGCCATCAGTGACTATCAGGGGAGCACTGAAGCTTTCTTT	CAISDYQGSTEAFF
-	TRBV27	TRBJ2-1	TRBD2	TGTGCCAGCAGTCCGAGCGGGGGGGGATACAATGAGCAGTTCTTC	CASSPSGGGYNEQFF
-	TRBV6-5	TRBJ2-7	-	TGTGCCACGCACACCCCAGGGGGGGCTTCCTACGAGCAGTACTTC	CATHTPGGASYEQYF
-	TRBV2	TRBJ1-6	-	TGTGCCAGCAACGGTGGGCACCCAGGGTCACCCCTCCACTTT	CASNGGHPGSPLHF
once	TRBV10-3	TRBJ2-1	TRBD1	TGTGCCATCAGAGATGACAGGGCGTCCTACAATGAGCAGTTCTTC	CAIRDDRASYNEQFF
-	TRBV5-1	TRBJ2-2	-	TGCGCCAGCAGCTTGGATGGGGCGGGGACCGGGGAGCTGTTTTTT	CASSLDGAGTGELFF
-	TRBV4-3	TRBJ1-6	-	TGCGCCAGCAGCCAAGATCTTTCAGTTCTAGGTTCACCCCTCCACTTT	CASSQDLSVLGSPLHF
few	TRBV5-4	TRBJ2-1	-	TGTGCCAGCAGCCCACCACACCAGAGCTCCTACAATGAGCAGTTCTTC	CASSPPHQSSYNEQFF
few	TRBV29-1	TRBJ1-1	-	TGCAGCGGGGTCTACATGAACACTGAAGCTTTCTTT	CSGVYMNTEAFF
-	TRBV5-1	TRBJ1-2	-	TGCGCCAGCAGCTTCGCAGGGGTCGACTATGGCTACACCTTC	CASSFAGVDYGYTF
-	TRBV7-2	TRBJ1-1	TRBD1	TGTGCCAGCAGCTTAGCGGCGGACAGGGGTGTAGGGGCTTTCTTT	CASSLAADRGVGAFF
-	TRBV5-4	TRBJ1-2	-	TGTGCCAGCAGCCTGGAGGGGTATGGCTACACCTTC	CASSLEGYGYTF
-	TRBV5-4	TRBJ2-5	TRBD1	TGTGCCAGCAGCTTGACAGGGGTAGAGACCCAGTACTTC	CASSLTGVETQYF
-	TRBV12-3/TRBV12-4	TRBJ1-1	-	TGTGCCAGCAGCACTCTTTGGGGGGCTCAAGCTTTCTTT	CASSTLWGAQAFF
-	TRBV19	TRBJ1-3	TRBD1	TGTGCCATTGCGGACAGGTCACCCTCTGGAAACACCATATATTTT	CAIADRSPSGNTIYF
-	TRBV3-1/TRBV3-2	TRBJ2-3	-	TGTGCCAGCAGCCAAGATCTTGGTGGGAGCACAGATACGCAGTATTTT	CASSQDLGGSTDTQYF
-	TRBV6-4	TRBJ2-1	TRBD2	TGTGCCAGCAGCAATAGCGGGGGGGACTACAATGAGCAGTTCTTC	CASSNSGGDYNEQFF
-	TRBV7-2	TRBJ1-2	-	TGTGCCAGCAGCTTACGGCAGGGGCCCTATGGCTACACCTTC	CASSLRQGPYGYTF
-	TRBV3-1/TRBV3-2	TRBJ1-4	-	TGTGCCAGCAGTCGGGGCACAACTAATGAAAAACTGTTTTTT	CASSRGTTNEKLFF
-	TRBV7-2	TRBJ2-1	-	TGTGCCAGCTCAACGAAAGGGTCTGGGCAATCCTCCTACAATGAGCAGTTCTTC	CASSTKGSGQSSYNEQFF
-	TRBV11-2	TRBJ1-3	-	TGTGCCAGCAGCCCCGCCGGAAACACCATATATTTT	CASSPAGNTIYF
-	TRBV6-5	TRBJ1-6	-	TGTGCCAGCAGTTACTCTGGGAGACTGAGGAATTCACCCCTCCACTTT	CASSYSGRLRNSPLHF
-	TRBV5-8	TRBJ1-2	-	TGTGCCAGCAGCTTGGGCAGGCGGTATGGCTACACCTTC	CASSLGRRYGYTF
-	TRBV6-6	TRBJ1-5	-	TGTGCCAGCAGTTACAGGCCGGGACTGAGTCAGCCCCAGCATTTT	CASSYRPGLSQPQHF
-	TRBV23-1	TRBJ2-3	-	TGCGCCAGCGGGGTACAGATTGCTAGCACAGATACGCAGTATTTT	CASGVQIASTDTQYF
-	TRBV2	TRBJ1-2	-	TGTGCCCCTGCGACAGGACACTATGGCTACACCTTC	CAPATGHYGYTF
few	TRBV30	TRBJ2-5	TRBD2	TGTGCCTGGAGTGTATCGGGCGGGGGGGCTAAGACCCAGTACTTC	CAWSVSGGGAKTQYF
-	TRBV28	TRBJ1-1	TRBD1	TGTGCCAGCAGTTTACAGGGGGCTGGAAACACTGAAGCTTTCTTT	CASSLQGAGNTEAFF
-	TRBV5-1	TRBJ2-2	TRBD1	TGCGCCAGCAGCTTGCGGGACAGTGGCACCGGGGAGCTGTTTTTT	CASSLRDSGTGELFF
-	TRBV6-5	TRBJ2-3	TRBD2	TGTGCCAGCAGTTCGTCCATAGCGGGGGGATTAGATACGCAGTATTTT	CASSSSIAGGLDTQYF
-	TRBV6-2/TRBV6-3	TRBJ2-7	TRBD1	TGTGCCAGCAGTGACAGGGGCTACGAGCAGTACTTC	CASSDRGYEQYF
-	TRBV5-4	TRBJ2-5	-	TGTGCCAGCAGCTTGGACCCACAGGGCCGGGAGACCCAGTACTTC	CASSLDPQGRETQYF
-	TRBV27	TRBJ1-2	TRBD1	TGTGCCAGCAGTTTACATCGGCAGGGGGCCTATGGCTACACCTTC	CASSLHRQGAYGYTF
-	TRBV9	TRBJ2-7	-	TGTGCCAGCAGCGTAGCCCCCGGGTTCTACGAGCAGTACTTC	CASSVAPGFYEQYF
few	TRBV7-9	TRBJ1-1	TRBD1	TGTGCCAGCAGCCGTATTACCACAGGGGGCAGTAGGCCTGAAGCTTTCTTT	CASSRITTGGSRPEAFF
few	TRBV4-2	TRBJ2-3	TRBD2	TGTGCCAGCAGCCAAGGGCTACTAGCGGTGAGCACAGATACGCAGTATTTT	CASSQGLLAVSTDTQYF
-	TRBV6-6	TRBJ2-5	-	TGTGCCAGCAGTTACACGGGGGGCCGAGAGACCCAGTACTTC	CASSYTGGRETQYF
-	TRBV10-3	TRBJ1-6	-	TGTGCCATCAGTGAGTTCCCGGGAAATAATTCACCCCTCCACTTT	CAISEFPGNNSPLHF
-	TRBV5-5	TRBJ2-7	-	TGTGCCAGCAGCTTGGCCTCCGGGGGCGAGCAGTACTTC	CASSLASGGEQYF
-	TRBV29-1	TRBJ2-6	-	TGCAGCGTCGGGGAAACTGGGGCCAACGTCCTGACTTTC	CSVGETGANVLTF
once	TRBV9	TRBJ1-1	-	TGTGCCAGCAGCGGGCCCCAGGGACGGACTGAAGCTTTCTTT	CASSGPQGRTEAFF
-	TRBV10-2	TRBJ2-5	TRBD2	TGCGCCAGCAGTGAACTAGCGGGGGGGCTTTTGGAGACCCAGTACTTC	CASSELAGGLLETQYF
-	TRBV5-1	TRBJ2-2	TRBD2	TGCGCCAGCAGCTTGGAACTAGCGGGCCCGGGGGAGCTGTTTTTT	CASSLELAGPGELFF